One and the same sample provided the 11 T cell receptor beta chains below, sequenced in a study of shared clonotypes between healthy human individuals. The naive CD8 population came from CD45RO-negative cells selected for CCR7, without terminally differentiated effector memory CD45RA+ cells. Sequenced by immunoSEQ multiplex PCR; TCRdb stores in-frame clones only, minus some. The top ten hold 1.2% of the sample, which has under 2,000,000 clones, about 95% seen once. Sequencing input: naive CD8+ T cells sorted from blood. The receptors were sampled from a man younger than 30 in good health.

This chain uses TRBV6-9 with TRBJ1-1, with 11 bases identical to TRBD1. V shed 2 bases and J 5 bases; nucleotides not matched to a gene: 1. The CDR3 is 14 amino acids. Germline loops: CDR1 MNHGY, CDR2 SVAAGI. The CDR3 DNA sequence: TGTGCCAGCAGTTATAGGGACAGGGGGACTGAAGCTTTCTTT. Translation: CASSYRDRGTEAFF.

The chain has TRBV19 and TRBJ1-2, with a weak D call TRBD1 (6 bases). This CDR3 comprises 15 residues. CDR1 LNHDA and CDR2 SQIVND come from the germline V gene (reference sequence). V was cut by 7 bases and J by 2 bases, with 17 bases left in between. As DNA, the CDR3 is TGTGCCAGTACAGACCAGGGGTCTACCAACTATGGCTACACCTTC. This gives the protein CASTDQGSTNYGYTF.

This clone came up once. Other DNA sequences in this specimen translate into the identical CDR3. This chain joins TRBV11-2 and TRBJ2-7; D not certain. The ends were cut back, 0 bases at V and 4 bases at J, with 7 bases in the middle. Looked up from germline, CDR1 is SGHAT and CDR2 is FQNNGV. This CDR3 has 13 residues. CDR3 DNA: TGTGCCAGCAGCTTAGAAGCAACTTACGAGCAGTACTTC. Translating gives CASSLEATYEQYF.

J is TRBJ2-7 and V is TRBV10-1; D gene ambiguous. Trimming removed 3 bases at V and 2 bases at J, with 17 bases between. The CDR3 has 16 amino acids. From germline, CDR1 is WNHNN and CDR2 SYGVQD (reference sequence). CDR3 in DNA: TGCGCCAGCAGTGACCCTTCGAGACCCGGCGCCTACGAGCAGTACTTC. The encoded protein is CASSDPSRPGAYEQYF.

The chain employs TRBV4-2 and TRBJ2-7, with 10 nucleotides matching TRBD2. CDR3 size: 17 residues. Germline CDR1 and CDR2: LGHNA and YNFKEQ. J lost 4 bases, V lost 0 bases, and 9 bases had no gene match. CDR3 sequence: CASSQDEAGGILYEQYF. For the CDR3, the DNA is TGTGCCAGCAGCCAAGACGAAGCGGGGGGGATTCTATACGAGCAGTACTTC.

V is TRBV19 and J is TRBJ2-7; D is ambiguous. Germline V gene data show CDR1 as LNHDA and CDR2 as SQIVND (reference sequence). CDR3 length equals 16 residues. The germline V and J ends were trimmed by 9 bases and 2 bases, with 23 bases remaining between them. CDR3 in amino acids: CASSPSRGGSPYEQYF. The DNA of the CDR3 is TGTGCCAGCTCCCCCTCTCGCGGCGGCAGCCCCTACGAGCAGTACTTC.

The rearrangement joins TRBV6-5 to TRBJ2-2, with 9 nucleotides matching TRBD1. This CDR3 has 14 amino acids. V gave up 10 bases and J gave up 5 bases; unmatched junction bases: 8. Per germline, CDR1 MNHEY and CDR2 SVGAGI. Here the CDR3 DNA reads TGTGCCACCTCCGGGACAGGGTGGACCGGGGAGCTGTTTTTT. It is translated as CATSGTGWTGELFF.

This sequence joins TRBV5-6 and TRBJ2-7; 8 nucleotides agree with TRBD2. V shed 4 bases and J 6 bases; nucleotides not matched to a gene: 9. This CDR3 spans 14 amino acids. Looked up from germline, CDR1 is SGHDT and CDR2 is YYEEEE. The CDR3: CASSPLAGSGEQYF. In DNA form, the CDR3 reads TGTGCCAGCAGCCCCTTAGCGGGGTCGGGCGAGCAGTACTTC.

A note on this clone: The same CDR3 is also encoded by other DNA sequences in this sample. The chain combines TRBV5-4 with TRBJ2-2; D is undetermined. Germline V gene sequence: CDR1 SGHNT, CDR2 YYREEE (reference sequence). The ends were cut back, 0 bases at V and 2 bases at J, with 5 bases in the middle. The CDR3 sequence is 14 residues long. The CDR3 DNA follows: TGTGCCAGCAGCTTGGCAGGTAACACCGGGGAGCTGTTTTTT. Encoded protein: CASSLAGNTGELFF.

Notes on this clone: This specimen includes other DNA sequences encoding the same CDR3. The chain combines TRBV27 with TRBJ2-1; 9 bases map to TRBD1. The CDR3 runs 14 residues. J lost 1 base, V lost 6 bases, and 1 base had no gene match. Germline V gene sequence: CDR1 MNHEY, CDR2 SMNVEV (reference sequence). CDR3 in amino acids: CASSDRGSYNEQFF. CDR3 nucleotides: TGTGCCAGCAGCGACAGGGGGTCCTACAATGAGCAGTTCTTC.

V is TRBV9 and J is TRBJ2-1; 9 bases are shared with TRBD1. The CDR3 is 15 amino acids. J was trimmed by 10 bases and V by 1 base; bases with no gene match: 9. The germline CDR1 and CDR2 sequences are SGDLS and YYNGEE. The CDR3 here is CASSVPGTGFGEQFF. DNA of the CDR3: TGTGCCAGCAGCGTACCAGGGACAGGGTTCGGCGAGCAGTTCTTC.